These T cell receptor beta chains were read from a single sample in a study of siplizumab effects on memory and regulatory T cells. Method: immunoSEQ multiplex PCR; TCRdb's copy keeps in-frame clones and lacks some. There are around 100,000 clones in the sample; less than 95% occur only once, and approximately 1.4% lies in the top ten. The sequenced material came from non-Treg CD4+ T cells sorted from blood. The receptors stem from a human donor in good health. Both conserved end residues are part of each CDR3. A D gene is named only where the DNA matches it firmly. A row's size may be missing; if present it is once, few, many or a size class.

TRBD1	TRBV19	TRBJ1-2	.	TGTGCCAGTAGTCCCCCCCGTTCTCGACAGGGCCTTAACTATGGCTACACCTTC	CASSPPRSRQGLNYGYTF
TRBD1	TRBV5-1	TRBJ1-1	.	TGCGCCAGCAGCTTGGTCCAGGGGGGCGGGCTCATGACTGAAGCTTTCTTT	CASSLVQGGGLMTEAFF
TRBD1	TRBV9	TRBJ1-1	.	TGTGCCAGCAGCGTTGGGACAGGGACTGAAGCTTTCTTT	CASSVGTGTEAFF
.	TRBV9	TRBJ2-5	.	TGTGCCAGCAGCCCTCGGACAGGACTACAAGAGACCCAGTACTTC	CASSPRTGLQETQYF
TRBD2	TRBV29-1	TRBJ2-5	.	TGCAGCGTTGAAGGACTAGCGGGAGTATGGATAGAAGAGACCCAGTACTTC	CSVEGLAGVWIEETQYF
.	TRBV21-1	TRBJ2-3	.	TGTGCCAGCAGCAAAAAAGCGGGTCGTGGGCAAACAGATACGCAGTATTTT	CASSKKAGRGQTDTQYF
.	TRBV7-7	TRBJ2-7	.	TGTGCTAGCAGCTTGCTGTTGGGGAGCTACGAGCAGTACTTC	CASSLLLGSYEQYF
.	TRBV19	TRBJ2-3	.	TGTGCCAGTAGTATGCAAAACCTCCCAGATACGCAGTATTTT	CASSMQNLPDTQYF
TRBD2	TRBV7-9	TRBJ2-1	.	TGTGCCAGCAGCTCGACTGGAGGAAGCGGGAGAGGTAATGAGCAGTTCTTC	CASSSTGGSGRGNEQFF
.	TRBV10-2	TRBJ2-1	.	TGCGCCAGCAGTAAGGGACTCCTCGCAGGGAGCTCCTACAATGAGCAGTTCTTC	CASSKGLLAGSSYNEQFF
.	TRBV9	TRBJ2-7	.	TGTGCCAGCAGCGTAGACAGTGGTCGAGAGCAGTACTTC	CASSVDSGREQYF
TRBD2	TRBV5-1	TRBJ2-7	few	TGCGCCAGCAGCTTGATTGGGGAGGGCCCCTACGAGCAGTACTTC	CASSLIGEGPYEQYF
.	TRBV11-2	TRBJ1-1	.	TGTGCCAGCAGCTTAGTTCTTGGGATAAACACTGAAGCTTTCTTT	CASSLVLGINTEAFF
.	TRBV14	TRBJ2-4	.	TGTGCCAGCAGCCAAGATTTAGGGGGGGCTCGGGACATTCAGTACTTC	CASSQDLGGARDIQYF
.	TRBV6-6	TRBJ1-5	.	TGTGCCAGCCTTGAGGCCTCCTATAGCAATCAGCCCCAGCATTTT	CASLEASYSNQPQHF
TRBD2	TRBV5-1	TRBJ2-5	.	TGCGCCAGCAGCTTGGGGCTAGCGGGAAGTTTGGAGACCCAGTACTTC	CASSLGLAGSLETQYF
.	TRBV11-2	TRBJ1-1	.	TGTGCCAGCAGCTTAGATCCGCAAAGCAACACTGAAGCTTTCTTT	CASSLDPQSNTEAFF
.	TRBV7-6	TRBJ2-1	.	TGTGCCAGCAGCCCCAAACTAACGGGACTGACCTACAATGAGCAGTTCTTC	CASSPKLTGLTYNEQFF